This T cell receptor beta chain was sequenced during a study of blood T cell repertoires in COVID-19. Study at large: Spain, Italy and the United States supplied samples that represented acute and convalescent COVID-19.

Germline V gene lookup returns CDR1 KGHDR and CDR2 SFDVKD. The CDR3 loop spans 14 amino acids. Trimming left V 2 bases short and J 1 base short, with 8 bases between. Authors' processing steps: For nucleated cells, counts were estimated from reference gene primer amplification. Data came from immunoSEQ multiplex PCR; TCRdb stores just in-frame clones and leaves some out. V, J and clone size derive from that table, while D and trimming were established from the DNA sequence. The repertoire holds about 670,000 clones, with around 89% as singletons. The receptor was isolated from a woman aged 18-30 years with acute or convalescent COVID-19. Sequencing was done on a sample of peripheral blood. The gene calls are TRBV24-1 and TRBJ2-7; possibly TRBD1 for D (6 bases). In nucleotides, the CDR3 is TGTGCCACCAGTGATTCGGACAGTTCCTACGAGCAGTACTTC. It specifies CATSDSDSSYEQYF.